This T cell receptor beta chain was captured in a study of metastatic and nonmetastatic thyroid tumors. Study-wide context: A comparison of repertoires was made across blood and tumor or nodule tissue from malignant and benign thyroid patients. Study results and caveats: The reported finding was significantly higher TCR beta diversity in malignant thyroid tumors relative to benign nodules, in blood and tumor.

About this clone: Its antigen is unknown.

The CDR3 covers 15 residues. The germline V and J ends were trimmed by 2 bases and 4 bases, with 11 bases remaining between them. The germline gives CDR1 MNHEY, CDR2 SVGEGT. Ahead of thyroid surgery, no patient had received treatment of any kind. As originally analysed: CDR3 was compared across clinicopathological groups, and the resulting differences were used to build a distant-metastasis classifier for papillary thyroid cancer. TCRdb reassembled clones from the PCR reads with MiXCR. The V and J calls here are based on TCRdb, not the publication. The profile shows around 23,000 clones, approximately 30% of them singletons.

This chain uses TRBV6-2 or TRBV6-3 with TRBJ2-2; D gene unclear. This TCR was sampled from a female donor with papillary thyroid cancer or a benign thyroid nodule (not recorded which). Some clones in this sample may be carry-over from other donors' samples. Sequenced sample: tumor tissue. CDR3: CASSYRRTSTGELFF. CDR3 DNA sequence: TGTGCCAGCAGTTACAGACGTACGAGCACCGGGGAGCTGTTTTTT.